This TCR beta chain was sequenced during a study of technical replicates of blood from a handful of donors. CDR3 size: 12 residues. CDR1 GTSNPN and CDR2 SVGIG come from the germline V gene (reference sequence). The ends were cut back, 3 bases at V and 6 bases at J, with 8 bases in the middle. Profiled with immunoSEQ multiplex PCR; TCRdb holds only in-frame clones, not every one. The data hold about 81,000 clones, with roughly 77% observed a single time. The V and J genes are TRBV30 and TRBJ1-4, with TRBD1 as a possible D gene (5 bases). The TCR was taken from a human donor in good health. Some clones in this sample may be carry-over from other donors' samples. The sequenced sample consisted of PBMCs. In DNA form, the CDR3 reads TGTGCCTGGAGCATCAGGGATGAAAAACTGTTTTTT. It encodes CAWSIRDEKLFF.